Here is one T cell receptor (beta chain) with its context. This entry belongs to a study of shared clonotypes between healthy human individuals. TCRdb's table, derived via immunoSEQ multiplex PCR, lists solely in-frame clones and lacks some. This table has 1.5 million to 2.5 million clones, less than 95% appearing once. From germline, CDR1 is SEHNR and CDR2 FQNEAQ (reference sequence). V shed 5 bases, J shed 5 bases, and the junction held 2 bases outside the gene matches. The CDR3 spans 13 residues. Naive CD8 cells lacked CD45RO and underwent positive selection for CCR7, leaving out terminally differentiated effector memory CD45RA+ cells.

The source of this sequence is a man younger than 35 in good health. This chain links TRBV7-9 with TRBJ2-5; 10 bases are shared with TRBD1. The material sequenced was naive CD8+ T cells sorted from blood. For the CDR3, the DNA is TGTGCCAGCAGCCCGACAGGGGGCGAGACCCAGTACTTC. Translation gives CASSPTGGETQYF.